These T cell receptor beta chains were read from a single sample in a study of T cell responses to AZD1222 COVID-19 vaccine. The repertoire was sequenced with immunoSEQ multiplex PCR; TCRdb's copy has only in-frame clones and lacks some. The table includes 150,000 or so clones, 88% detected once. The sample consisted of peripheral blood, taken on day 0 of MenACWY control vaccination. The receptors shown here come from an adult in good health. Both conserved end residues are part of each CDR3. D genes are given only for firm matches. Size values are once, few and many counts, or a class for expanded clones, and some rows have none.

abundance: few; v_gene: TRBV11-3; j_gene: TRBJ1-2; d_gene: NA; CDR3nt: TGTGCCAGCAGCTCAGCGGGGGCTCGTGGCTATGGCTACACCTTC; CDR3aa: CASSSAGARGYGYTF
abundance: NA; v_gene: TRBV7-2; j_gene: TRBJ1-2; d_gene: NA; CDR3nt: TGTGCCAGCAGCTTAGGGAAAGGGGCGTTTGGCTACACCTTC; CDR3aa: CASSLGKGAFGYTF
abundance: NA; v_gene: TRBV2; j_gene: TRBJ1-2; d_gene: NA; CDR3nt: TGTGCCAGCAGTGAGGCGGTGGGGGGTGGCTACACCTTC; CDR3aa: CASSEAVGGGYTF
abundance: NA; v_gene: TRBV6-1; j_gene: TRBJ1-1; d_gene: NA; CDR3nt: TGTGCCAGCAGTGAAGTGGGCACTGAAGCTTTCTTT; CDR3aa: CASSEVGTEAFF
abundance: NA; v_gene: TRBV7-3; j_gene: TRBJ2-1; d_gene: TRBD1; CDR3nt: TGTGCCAGCAGCCGGGACAGGACCTACAATGAGCAGTTCTTC; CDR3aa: CASSRDRTYNEQFF
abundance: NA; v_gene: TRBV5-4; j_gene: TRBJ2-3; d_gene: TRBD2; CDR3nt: TGTGCCAGCAGCCCCGGACTAGCGACCCTCGGGGGCACAGATACGCAGTATTTT; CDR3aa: CASSPGLATLGGTDTQYF
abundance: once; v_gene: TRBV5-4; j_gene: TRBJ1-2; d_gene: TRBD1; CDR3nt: TGTGCCAGCAGTGCGGGACAGGGGGCGAATAACTATGGCTACACCTTC; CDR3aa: CASSAGQGANNYGYTF
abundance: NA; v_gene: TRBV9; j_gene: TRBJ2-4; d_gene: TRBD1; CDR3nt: TGTGCCAGCAGCGTAGGTCAGGGACAGGGAGGGGACATTCAGTACTTC; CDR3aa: CASSVGQGQGGDIQYF
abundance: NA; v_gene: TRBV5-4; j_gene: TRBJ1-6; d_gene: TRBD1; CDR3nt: TGTGCCAGCAGTAGCCCGGGACAGGGAAATTCACCCCTCCACTTT; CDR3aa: CASSSPGQGNSPLHF
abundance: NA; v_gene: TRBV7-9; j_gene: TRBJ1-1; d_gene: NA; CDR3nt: TGTGCCAGCAGCCCCGGGCGACTGAACACTGAAGCTTTCTTT; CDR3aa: CASSPGRLNTEAFF
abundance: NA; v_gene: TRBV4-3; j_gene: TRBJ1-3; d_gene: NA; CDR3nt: TGCGCCAGCAGCCTTCAGGGCTCTGGAAACACCATATATTTT; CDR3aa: CASSLQGSGNTIYF